This T cell receptor (beta chain) was sequenced for a study of graft-versus-host responses after intestinal transplantation. Some clones are missing from TCRdb's copy, which holds only in-frame ones; the method was immunoSEQ multiplex PCR. The profile covers about 10,000 clones, with nearly 95% appearing a single time and more than 15% taken by the ten largest. The starting material was bone marrow, obtained 500 to 550 days after intestinal transplantation. This TCR derives from a human patient who received an intestinal transplant, so some T cells may come from the graft donor.

The chain's CDR3 is CASSVSLVPLLVAKGYNEQFF. The DNA of the CDR3 is TGTGCCAGTAGTGTATCCCTAGTCCCCTTACTAGTAGCTAAGGGATACAATGAGCAGTTCTTC. The V and J genes are TRBV19 and TRBJ2-1, with D maybe TRBD2 (5 bases). The CDR3 is made up of 21 amino acids. CDR1 and CDR2 from the germline V gene are LNHDA and SQIVND (reference sequence). V was shortened by 5 bases and J by 4 bases, with 33 bases between the two germline ends.